The rows below give T cell receptor beta chains drawn from one sample of a study of T cell responses to AZD1222 COVID-19 vaccine. Sequencing was performed with immunoSEQ multiplex PCR; in TCRdb, only in-frame clones are kept and a portion is missing. The sample consists of roughly 100,000 clones, roughly 91% of them appearing once. Source: peripheral blood, taken on day 0 of AZD1222 vaccination. The receptors originated from an adult in good health. The CDR3 runs from the conserved cysteine through the conserved F or W. D genes are given only for firm matches. Part of the rows lack a size; the others show once, few, many or a class for expanded clones.

TRBJ2-1	TRBV7-3	.	.	CASSSQGHEQFF	TGTGCCAGCAGCTCACAAGGCCATGAGCAGTTCTTC
TRBJ2-7	TRBV5-8	TRBD2	.	CASWPSGGPYEQYF	TGTGCCAGCTGGCCTAGCGGGGGACCATACGAGCAGTACTTC
TRBJ2-2	TRBV19	.	.	CASIPHQRSGELFF	TGTGCCAGTATTCCCCACCAACGCAGCGGGGAGCTGTTTTTT
TRBJ2-1	TRBV7-8	.	once	CASSLWRVSYNEQFF	TGTGCCAGCAGCTTATGGCGGGTGTCCTACAATGAGCAGTTCTTC
TRBJ2-5	TRBV15	.	.	CATSRDGWGTHETQYF	TGTGCCACCAGCAGAGATGGCTGGGGCACTCATGAGACCCAGTACTTC
TRBJ2-5	TRBV2	.	once	CASNPDSGETQYF	TGTGCCAGCAACCCGGACAGTGGAGAGACCCAGTACTTC
TRBJ2-7	TRBV7-9	.	.	CASSLEVGGEQYF	TGTGCCAGCAGCTTAGAAGTAGGGGGCGAGCAGTACTTC
TRBJ2-5	TRBV19	.	.	CASSPQGGAETQYF	TGTGCCAGTAGTCCCCAGGGGGGGGCCGAGACCCAGTACTTC
TRBJ1-1	TRBV9	.	.	CASSVSGNMNTEAFF	TGTGCCAGCAGCGTAAGCGGGAACATGAACACTGAAGCTTTCTTT
TRBJ2-2	TRBV9	TRBD1	.	CASSQGQALGELFF	TGTGCCAGCAGCCAGGGACAGGCCCTCGGGGAGCTGTTTTTT
TRBJ2-7	TRBV5-4	TRBD1	.	CASSAGGWDYEQYF	TGTGCCAGCAGTGCAGGGGGATGGGACTACGAGCAGTACTTC
TRBJ2-3	TRBV18	.	.	CASSLGGGTDTQYF	TGTGCCAGCTCTCTCGGGGGCGGCACAGATACGCAGTATTTT
TRBJ1-5	TRBV7-2	TRBD1	.	CASSSTGTVNQPQHF	TGTGCCAGCAGCTCGACCGGGACAGTCAATCAGCCCCAGCATTTT
TRBJ2-3	TRBV29-1	TRBD2	.	CSATGNLAGIFTDTQYF	TGCAGCGCAACTGGAAATTTAGCGGGGATTTTCACAGATACGCAGTATTTT
TRBJ1-5	TRBV28	.	.	CAVPTEPNQPQHF	TGTGCCGTCCCGACAGAACCGAATCAGCCCCAGCATTTT
TRBJ1-1	TRBV5-1	.	.	CASSRDNPETEAFF	TGCGCCAGCAGCCGCGACAACCCAGAAACTGAAGCTTTCTTT
TRBJ2-7	TRBV6-2/TRBV6-3	.	.	CASSYSPDGTYEQYF	TGTGCCAGCAGTTACTCCCCGGACGGGACCTACGAGCAGTACTTC
TRBJ2-3	TRBV7-9	.	.	CASSADRGSSGVTDTQYF	TGTGCCAGCAGCGCAGACAGGGGATCTAGCGGGGTCACAGATACGCAGTATTTT
TRBJ1-1	TRBV7-2	.	few	CASSLGANTEAFF	TGTGCCAGCAGCTTAGGGGCGAACACTGAAGCTTTCTTT
TRBJ2-7	TRBV11-2	.	.	CASSLDAQGGEQYF	TGTGCCAGCAGCTTAGATGCGCAGGGTGGCGAGCAGTACTTC